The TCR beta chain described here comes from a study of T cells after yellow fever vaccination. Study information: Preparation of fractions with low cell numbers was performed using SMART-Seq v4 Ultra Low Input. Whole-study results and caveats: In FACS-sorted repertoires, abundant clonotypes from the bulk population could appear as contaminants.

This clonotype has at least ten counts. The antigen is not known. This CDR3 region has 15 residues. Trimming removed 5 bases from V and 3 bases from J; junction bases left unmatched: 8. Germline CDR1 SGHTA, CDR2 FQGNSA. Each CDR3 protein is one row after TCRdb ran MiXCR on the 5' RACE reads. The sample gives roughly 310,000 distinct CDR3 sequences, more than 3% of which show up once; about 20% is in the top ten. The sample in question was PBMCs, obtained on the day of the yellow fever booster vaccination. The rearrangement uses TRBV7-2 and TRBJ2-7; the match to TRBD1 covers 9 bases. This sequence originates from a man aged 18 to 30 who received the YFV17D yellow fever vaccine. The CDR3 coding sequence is TGTGCCAGCAGCCCACAGGGGGCCGGTATCTACGAGCAGTACTTC. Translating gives CASSPQGAGIYEQYF.